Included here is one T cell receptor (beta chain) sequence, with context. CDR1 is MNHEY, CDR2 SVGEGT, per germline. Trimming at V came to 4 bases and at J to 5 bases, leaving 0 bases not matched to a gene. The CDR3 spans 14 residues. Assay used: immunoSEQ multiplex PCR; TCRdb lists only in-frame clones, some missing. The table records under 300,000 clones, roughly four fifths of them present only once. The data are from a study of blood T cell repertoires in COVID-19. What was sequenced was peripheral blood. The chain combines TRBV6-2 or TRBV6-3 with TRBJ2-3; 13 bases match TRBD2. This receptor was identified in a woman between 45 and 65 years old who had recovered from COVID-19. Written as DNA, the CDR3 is TGTGCCAGCAGTTGGACTAGCGGGGGAGATACGCAGTATTTT. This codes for CASSWTSGGDTQYF.